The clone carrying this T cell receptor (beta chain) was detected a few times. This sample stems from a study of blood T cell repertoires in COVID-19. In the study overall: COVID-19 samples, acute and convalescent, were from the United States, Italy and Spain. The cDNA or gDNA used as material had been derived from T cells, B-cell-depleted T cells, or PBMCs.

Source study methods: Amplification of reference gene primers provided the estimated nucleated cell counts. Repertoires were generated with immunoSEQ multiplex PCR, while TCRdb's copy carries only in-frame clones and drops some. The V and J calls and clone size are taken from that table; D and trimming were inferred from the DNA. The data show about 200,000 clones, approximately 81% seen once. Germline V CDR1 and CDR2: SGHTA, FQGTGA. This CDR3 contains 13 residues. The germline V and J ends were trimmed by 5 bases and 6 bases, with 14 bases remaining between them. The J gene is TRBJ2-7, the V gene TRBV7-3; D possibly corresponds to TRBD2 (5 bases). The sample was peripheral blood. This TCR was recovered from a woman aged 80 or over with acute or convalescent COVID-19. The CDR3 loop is CASSKSGFVEQYF. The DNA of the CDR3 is TGTGCCAGCAGCAAGAGCGGTTTCGTCGAGCAGTACTTC.